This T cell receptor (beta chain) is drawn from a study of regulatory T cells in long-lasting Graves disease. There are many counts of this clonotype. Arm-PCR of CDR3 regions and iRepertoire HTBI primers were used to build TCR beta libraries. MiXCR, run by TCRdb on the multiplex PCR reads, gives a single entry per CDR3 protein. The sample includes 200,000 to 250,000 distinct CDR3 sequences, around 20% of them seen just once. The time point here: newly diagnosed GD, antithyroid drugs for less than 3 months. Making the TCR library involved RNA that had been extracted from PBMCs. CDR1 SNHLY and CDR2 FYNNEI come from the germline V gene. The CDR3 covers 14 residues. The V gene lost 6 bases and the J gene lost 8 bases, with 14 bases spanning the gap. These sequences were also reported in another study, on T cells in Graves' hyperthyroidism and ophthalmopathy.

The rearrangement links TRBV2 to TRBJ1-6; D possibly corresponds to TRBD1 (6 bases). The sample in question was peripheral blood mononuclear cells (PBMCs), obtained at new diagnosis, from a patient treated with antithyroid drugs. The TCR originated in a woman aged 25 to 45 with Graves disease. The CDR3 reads CASSYTGRDSPLHF. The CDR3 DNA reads TGTGCCAGCAGCTACACAGGGCGCGATTCACCCCTCCACTTT.